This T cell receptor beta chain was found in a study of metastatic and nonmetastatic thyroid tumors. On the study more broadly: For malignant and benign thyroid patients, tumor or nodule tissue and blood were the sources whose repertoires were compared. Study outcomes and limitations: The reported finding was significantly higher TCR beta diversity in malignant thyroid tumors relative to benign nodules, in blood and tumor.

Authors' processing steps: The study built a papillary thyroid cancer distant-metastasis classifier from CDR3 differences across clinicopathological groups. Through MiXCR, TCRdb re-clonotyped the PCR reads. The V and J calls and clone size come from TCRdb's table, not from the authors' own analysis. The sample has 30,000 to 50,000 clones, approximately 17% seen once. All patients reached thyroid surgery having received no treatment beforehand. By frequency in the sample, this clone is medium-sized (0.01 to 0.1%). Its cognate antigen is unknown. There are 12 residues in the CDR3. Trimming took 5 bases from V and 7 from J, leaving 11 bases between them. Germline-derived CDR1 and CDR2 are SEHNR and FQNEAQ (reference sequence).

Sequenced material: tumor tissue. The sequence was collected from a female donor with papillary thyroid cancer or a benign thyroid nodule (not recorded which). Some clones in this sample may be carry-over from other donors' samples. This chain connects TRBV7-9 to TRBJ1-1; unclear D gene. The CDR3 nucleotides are TGTGCCAGCAGCGTACCACCCGATGAAGCTTTCTTT. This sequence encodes CASSVPPDEAFF.